This T cell receptor (beta chain) came from a study of T cells after yellow fever vaccination. There are a few counts of this clonotype. Its antigen is still unknown. A single record per CDR3 protein comes from TCRdb applying MiXCR to the 5' RACE reads. The table has about 370,000 distinct CDR3 sequences, roughly 10% seen once. Overall study findings and caveats: The secondary response showed a weaker magnitude and a faster peak, day 5 versus 15.

From germline, CDR1 is LGHNA and CDR2 YSLEER. V shed 4 bases and J 5 bases; nucleotides not matched to a gene: 8. The CDR3 runs 15 residues. This receptor was obtained from a man younger than 35 who received the YFV17D yellow fever vaccine. This specimen consisted of PBMCs, obtained on the day of the first yellow fever vaccination. The chain employs TRBV4-3 and TRBJ1-1; the match to TRBD1 covers 9 bases. The CDR3 nucleotides read TGCGCCAGCAGCCCCCAGGACAGGGGAAGGACTGAAGCTTTCTTT. Translating gives CASSPQDRGRTEAFF.